The 11 T cell receptor beta chains below come from one sample, sequenced in a study of blood T cells in healthy people across ages. Combining a sample-barcoded 5' primer with a J-beta primer mix, a second PCR ran for roughly 6 to 11 cycles. Each CDR3 protein gets one entry after TCRdb re-called the 5' RACE reads with MiXCR. The sample records 800,000 to 1,000,000 distinct CDR3 sequences, roughly 43% being singletons. Sequenced sample: blood. These receptors were obtained from a young man in good health.

This clonotype has a single count. V is TRBV3-1 and J is TRBJ1-2; 8 nucleotides match TRBD1. The CDR3 sequence is 13 residues long. Germline V gene sequence: CDR1 LGHDT, CDR2 YNNKEL (reference sequence). Trimming cost V 8 bases and J 1 base; bases outside gene matches: 3. CDR3 in DNA: TGTGCCAGCCTGGGACAGGATAACTATGGCTACACCTTC. Translating gives CASLGQDNYGYTF.

CDR3: CASNQRVAGGDTQYF. The CDR3 DNA follows: TGTGCCAGCAACCAGAGGGTCGCGGGGGGGGATACGCAGTATTTT. The chain has TRBV7-2 and TRBJ2-3; TRBD2 aligns across 9 bases. Trimming removed 7 bases from V and 6 bases from J; junction bases left unmatched: 11. CDR1 and CDR2 (germline): SGHTA, FQGNSA. The CDR3 has 15 residues.

This clonotype turned up a few times. The chain uses TRBV10-3 and TRBJ1-6; 7 nucleotides match TRBD1. After removal of 7 bases from V and 5 bases from J, the junction contained 8 bases not matched to a gene. From germline, CDR1 is ENHRY and CDR2 SYGVKD. This CDR3 region has 15 residues. The CDR3 here is CAIKEATGDNSPLHF. The CDR3 nucleotides are TGTGCCATCAAAGAAGCCACAGGGGATAATTCACCCCTCCACTTT.

V is TRBV27 and J is TRBJ2-4, with 7 bases fitting TRBD1. The DNA end is more similar to TRBJ2-7, so the J call may be wrong. From germline, CDR1 is MNHEY and CDR2 SMNVEV (reference sequence). CDR3 length: 16 amino acids. CDR3 sequence reads: CASSHRIGGEISEQYF. CDR3 DNA: TGTGCCAGCAGTCATCGGATAGGGGGCGAAATCTCCGAGCAGTACTTC.

V and J are TRBV7-2 and TRBJ2-7; D gene ambiguous. Germline V gene sequence: CDR1 SGHTA, CDR2 FQGNSA. Trimming stripped 5 bases from V and 5 bases from J, with 10 bases between. This CDR3 contains 12 residues. The CDR3 here is CASSVSRNEQYF. The CDR3, as DNA: TGTGCCAGCAGCGTATCCAGGAACGAGCAGTACTTC. The full variable domain, completed using reference TRBV7-2 and TRBJ2-7, is GAGVSQSPSNKVTEKGKDVELRCDPISGHTALYWYRQSLGQGLEFLIYFQGNSAPDKSGLPSDRFSAERTGGSVSTLTIQRTQQEDSAVYLCASSVSRNEQYFGPGTRLTVT.

Comment on this clonotype: One end of the junction fails to match germline, which may point to a read error. V is TRBV11-2 and J is TRBJ2-4, with D unclear. The J call is uncertain, as TRBJ2-7 better fits the DNA end. Germline V lookup: CDR1 SGHAT, CDR2 FQNNGV. The CDR3 is 15 amino acids. The chain's CDR3 is CVSSLGLGTLYEQYF. CDR3 coding DNA: TGTGTCAGCAGCTTAGGGCTTGGCACGTTGTACGAGCAGTACTTC.

This sequence joins TRBV15 and TRBJ2-3; D not resolved. The CDR3 length is 13 residues. V lost 5 bases and J 3 bases, leaving 9 bases between the germline ends. The germline gives CDR1 LNHNV, CDR2 YYDKDF (reference sequence). The DNA of the CDR3 is TGTGCCACCAGCCTGCGACGGACAGATACGCAGTATTTT. Protein: CATSLRRTDTQYF. Together with reference TRBV15 and TRBJ2-3, the CDR3 gives the full variable domain: DAMVIQNPRYQVTQFGKPVTLSCSQTLNHNVMYWYQQKSSQAPKLLFHYYDKDFNNEADTPDNFQSRRPNTSFCFLDIRSPGLGDTAMYLCATSLRRTDTQYFGPGTRLTVL.

The V and J genes are TRBV12-3 or TRBV12-4 and TRBJ2-3; 9 positions agree with TRBD2. V dropped 4 bases and J dropped 2; count of bases not matched to a gene: 7. The CDR3 is 16 amino acids. CDR3 bases: TGTGCCAGCAGTTCAAATAGCGGGGGTATCACAGATACGCAGTATTTT. It is translated as CASSSNSGGITDTQYF.

The J gene is TRBJ1-1, the V gene TRBV19; D not resolved. The V gene lost 7 bases and the J gene lost 1 base, with 7 bases spanning the gap. This CDR3 has 12 amino acids. Germline CDR1 and CDR2: LNHDA and SQIVND (reference sequence). CDR3 sequence: CASTLTNTEAFF. CDR3 nucleotide sequence: TGTGCCAGTACCCTTACGAACACTGAAGCTTTCTTT.

CDR3 sequence (DNA): TGTGCCAGCAGTTGCTCCAGAAGTCAGAGCACAGATACGCAGTATTTT. Protein: CASSCSRSQSTDTQYF. The chain carries TRBV6-8 and TRBJ2-3, with no clear D. Trimming shortened V by 4 bases and J by 0 bases, and 14 bases separated the two germline ends. Germline CDR1 is MNHGY and CDR2 is SAAAGT. This CDR3 has 16 amino acids.

This clonotype came up a few times. J is TRBJ1-6 and V is TRBV21-1; the table gives TRBD1 as D, unverified against the DNA. TRBV21-1 corresponds to a pseudogene. CDR3 size: 16 residues. CDR3 DNA sequence: TGTGCCAGCCGGTCCATCGGGGACACCTCTAATTCACCCCTCCACTTT. Encoded protein: CASRSIGDTSNSPLHF.